This entry lists 32 T cell receptor beta chains sequenced from one sample in a study of blood T cells in healthy people across ages. For the second PCR, which ran for roughly 6 to 12 cycles, a sample-barcoded 5' primer and a J-beta primer mix were used. MiXCR was run by TCRdb on the 5' RACE reads, yielding one entry per CDR3 protein. The sample includes more than 700,000 distinct CDR3 sequences, roughly 50% of them seen just once. Sequencing was done on a sample of blood. The receptor set was obtained from an older man in good health.

The rearrangement uses TRBV6-1 and TRBJ1-2; no clear D gene. The germline gives CDR1 MNHNS, CDR2 SASEGT. This CDR3 is 12 amino acids long. V was trimmed by 1 base and J by 8 bases, leaving 8 bases between them. CDR3 sequence reads: CASSEGREGYTF. The CDR3 DNA reads TGTGCCAGCAGTGAAGGTCGGGAGGGCTACACCTTC.

In this sample, this clonotype turned up a few times. For the CDR3, the DNA is TGTGCCAGCAAGGACTACTCGTACGAGCAGTACTTC. The encoded protein is CASKDYSYEQYF. The V gene is TRBV6-1, the J gene TRBJ2-7; D is perhaps TRBD2 (6 bases). From germline, CDR1 is MNHNS and CDR2 SASEGT. This CDR3 contains 12 residues. Trimming took 7 bases from V and 4 from J, leaving 11 bases between them.

The chain couples TRBV29-1 to TRBJ2-1; 7 positions agree with TRBD2. V shed 3 bases, J shed 12 bases, and the junction held 11 bases outside the gene matches. Germline loops: CDR1 SQVTM, CDR2 ANQGSEA. The CDR3 is 13 amino acids. The CDR3, as DNA: TGCAGCGTTGATACCCTTGCGGGAGAGGGGCAGTTCTTC. This sequence encodes CSVDTLAGEGQFF.

The V and J genes are TRBV6-1 and TRBJ2-7; a possible D gene is TRBD1 (7 bases). The CDR3 sequence is 17 residues long. Germline values: CDR1 MNHNS, CDR2 SASEGT. The V gene lost 4 bases and the J gene lost 2 bases, with 21 bases spanning the gap. This CDR3 reads CASSGLWGGTETYEQYF. DNA for the CDR3: TGTGCCAGCAGTGGGCTTTGGGGCGGGACAGAGACCTACGAGCAGTACTTC.

This clonotype was seen more than once but under ten times. The chain links TRBV4-2 to TRBJ1-2; 12 nucleotides match TRBD1. The germline V gene has CDR1 LGHNA and CDR2 YNFKEQ. V lost 0 bases and J lost 6; bases outside the gene matches: 5. The CDR3 contains 16 residues. CDR3 sequence: CASSQDRDRGLNGYTF. CDR3 coding DNA: TGTGCCAGCAGCCAAGATAGGGACAGGGGGCTAAATGGCTACACCTTC.

J is TRBJ2-1 and V is TRBV6-2 or TRBV6-3; TRBD2 is a possible D gene (6 bases). The length of the CDR3 is 15 residues. Germline V gene lookup returns CDR1 MNHEY and CDR2 SVGEGT. The V end was cut by 3 bases, the J end by 7 bases, with 16 bases between. CDR3 sequence: CASSYLPTRGNEQFF. CDR3 nucleotides: TGTGCCAGCAGTTATTTGCCCACCCGGGGGAATGAGCAGTTCTTC.

The rearrangement joins TRBV6-2 or TRBV6-3 to TRBJ2-7, with TRBD2 identical over 13 bases. Unmatched junction bases numbered 4, after V lost 9 bases and J lost 5 bases. The CDR3 has 13 amino acids. CDR1 MNHEY and CDR2 SVGEGT come from the germline V gene. CDR3 protein: CASGTSGTHEQYF. The CDR3 nucleotides read TGTGCCAGTGGGACTAGCGGGACCCACGAGCAGTACTTC.

In the case of this clonotype: One end of the junction fails to match germline, which may point to a read error. V is TRBV7-2 and J is TRBJ2-7; TRBD2 aligns across 9 bases. The J call may be mistaken, given a closer DNA end match to TRBJ2-5. Germline-derived CDR1 and CDR2 are SGHTA and FQGNSA. The CDR3 covers 16 residues. The DNA of the CDR3 is TGTGCCAGCAGCTTTGCGAGCGGGGGGCCCCAAGGGACCCAGTACTTC. Its translation: CASSFASGGPQGTQYF.

The chain recombines TRBV29-1 with TRBJ1-1; possibly TRBD1 for D (6 bases). The V end was cut by 6 bases, the J end by 11 bases, with 19 bases between. The CDR3 is 12 amino acids. The germline gives CDR1 SQVTM, CDR2 ANQGSEA. The DNA for the CDR3 is TGCAGCGTCCGCGGAACGACAGGAGAGGCTTTCTTT. Translated: CSVRGTTGEAFF.

This clonotype was observed a handful of times. The chain is built from TRBV14 and TRBJ1-2; TRBD1 aligns across 8 bases. V gave up 2 bases and J gave up 7 bases; unmatched junction bases: 15. Germline V gives CDR1 SGHDN, CDR2 FVKESK. The CDR3 consists of 17 residues. CDR3 region: CASSQPAGQGAYSGYTF. The CDR3 nucleotides are TGTGCCAGCAGCCAACCAGCAGGCCAGGGGGCTTACAGTGGCTACACCTTC.

The chain employs TRBV12-3 or TRBV12-4 and TRBJ2-1; TRBD2 agrees at 7 bases. J was trimmed by 9 bases and V by 6 bases; bases with no gene match: 17. The CDR3 is 16 residues long. The CDR3 DNA follows: TGTGCCAGCAGCCAACGGGCTAGCGGAATCCAAGCTGAGCAGTTCTTC. Translating it yields CASSQRASGIQAEQFF.

Only a few counts were recorded for this clonotype. This chain connects TRBV5-1 to TRBJ2-2, with a weak D call TRBD2 (6 bases). The V end was cut by 7 bases, the J end by 3 bases, with 16 bases between. The CDR3 has 15 amino acids. CDR1 and CDR2 (germline): SGHRS, YFSETQ. CDR3 sequence: CASHFGGAHTGELFF. The CDR3 region has the DNA TGCGCCAGCCATTTCGGGGGAGCGCACACCGGGGAGCTGTTTTTT.

V is TRBV15 and J is TRBJ2-2; D is possibly TRBD2 (7 bases). Trimming took off 3 bases at V and 5 bases at J, with 13 bases between the two ends. CDR3 length: 15 amino acids. Per the germline V gene, CDR1 is LNHNV and CDR2 is YYDKDF (reference sequence). CDR3 protein: CATSRGGGLTGELFF. CDR3 nucleotides: TGTGCCACCAGCAGGGGAGGGGGGTTGACCGGGGAGCTGTTTTTT.

The genes are TRBV24-1 and TRBJ2-1, with D possibly matching TRBD2 (6 bases). V lost 6 bases to trimming and J lost 2 bases, with 13 bases between them. This CDR3 is 15 amino acids long. Germline CDR1 and CDR2: KGHDR and SFDVKD. CDR3 coding DNA: TGTGCCACCAGTCAGGCGGGGACGACCTACAATGAGCAGTTCTTC. Protein sequence: CATSQAGTTYNEQFF.

This clonotype was detected once. V is TRBV7-9 and J is TRBJ2-2; D unresolved. CDR1 and CDR2 (germline): SEHNR, FQNEAQ (reference sequence). The CDR3 consists of 14 residues. V lost 3 bases to trimming and J lost 3 bases, with 8 bases between them. The CDR3 coding sequence is TGTGCCAGCAGCTTCCAGCGCGACACCGGGGAGCTGTTTTTT. Its protein is CASSFQRDTGELFF.

This CDR3 reads CASSSTGGSNEQFF. The CDR3 DNA is TGCGCCAGCAGCAGCACCGGCGGGAGTAATGAGCAGTTCTTC. The rearrangement uses TRBV5-1 and TRBJ2-1; 7 bases agree with TRBD2. Germline CDR1 reads SGHRS; CDR2 reads YFSETQ. The CDR3 contains 14 residues. V was pared by 4 bases and J by 7 bases, with 8 bases of the junction left unmatched.

This clonotype occurred a few times. The chain's CDR3 is CASSSAAGGRGEQFF. CDR3 in DNA: TGTGCCAGCAGTTCCGCGGCGGGAGGGCGTGGTGAGCAGTTCTTC. The rearrangement links TRBV11-2 to TRBJ2-1; 9 bases match TRBD2. The trim removed 6 bases at V and 9 bases at J, leaving 12 bases unmatched. This CDR3 is built from 15 residues. In germline, CDR1 is SGHAT, CDR2 FQNNGV.

This clonotype was counted a few times. CDR3 sequence (DNA): TGTGCCAGCAGTGCTCCCCCCGGTGAGGGGACAGGGTTGGATGAGCAGTTCTTC. Encoded protein: CASSAPPGEGTGLDEQFF. The chain employs TRBV28 and TRBJ2-1; 9 bases match TRBD1. The germline CDR1 and CDR2 sequences are MDHEN and SYDVKM. There are 18 residues in the CDR3. V gave up 5 bases and J gave up 8 bases; unmatched junction bases: 19.

The rearrangement links TRBV5-1 to TRBJ2-7, with 11 bases fitting TRBD2. The germline V gene encodes CDR1 SGHRS and CDR2 YFSETQ. The CDR3 totals 16 residues. V gave up 1 base and J gave up 7 bases; unmatched junction bases: 10. CDR3 protein: CASSLLLAGVGDEQYF. CDR3 nucleotide sequence: TGCGCCAGCAGCTTGTTACTAGCGGGAGTGGGCGATGAGCAGTACTTC.

The sample holds a few counts of this clonotype. This chain's CDR3 is CASNKRENRYAYF. The CDR3, as DNA: TGTGCCAGCAATAAGCGGGAGAATAGATACGCGTATTTT. The J gene is TRBJ2-3, the V gene TRBV12-3 or TRBV12-4; 8 bases map to TRBD2. CDR3 length: 13 amino acids. The J segment lost 14 bases and the V segment lost 7 bases, leaving 14 bases of the junction unmatched.

This clonotype was seen only a few times. The chain is built from TRBV10-3 and TRBJ1-1; D is unclear. The germline V and J ends were trimmed by 6 bases and 7 bases, with 12 bases remaining between them. CDR1 and CDR2 (germline): ENHRY, SYGVKD. The CDR3 has 12 residues. CDR3 coding DNA: TGTGCCATCAGCCGAGCGGGGATTGAAGCTTTCTTT. Translation gives CAISRAGIEAFF.

This clonotype was counted a few times. J is TRBJ2-7 and V is TRBV27; D remains ambiguous. Trimming took 6 bases from V and 1 from J, leaving 13 bases between them. The germline CDR1 and CDR2 sequences are MNHEY and SMNVEV (reference sequence). This CDR3 is 14 amino acids long. CDR3 sequence (DNA): TGTGCCAGCAGCCGGGCAGGTCAATCCTACGAGCAGTACTTC. It is translated as CASSRAGQSYEQYF.

The V and J genes are TRBV20-1 and TRBJ2-7; TRBD2 aligns across 12 bases. CDR3 size: 15 residues. The germline V gene encodes CDR1 DFQATT and CDR2 SNEGSKA (reference sequence). The junction had 9 bases not matched to a gene; V was cut back by 5 bases and J by 4 bases. CDR3 sequence reads: CSALNLAGGPYEQYF. For the CDR3, the DNA is TGCAGTGCTTTAAACCTAGCGGGAGGGCCTTACGAGCAGTACTTC.

The chain combines TRBV5-1 with TRBJ1-1, with D possibly being TRBD1 (5 bases). CDR1 and CDR2 from the germline V gene are SGHRS and YFSETQ. This CDR3 spans 14 amino acids. V lost 0 bases and J 4 bases, leaving 10 bases between the germline ends. CDR3 amino acids: CASSLEWQGTEAFF. CDR3 DNA: TGCGCCAGCAGCTTGGAGTGGCAGGGCACTGAAGCTTTCTTT.

This clonotype was seen only a few times. The chain joins TRBV27 to TRBJ2-5; possibly TRBD2 for D (6 bases). CDR3 length: 14 residues. Per germline, CDR1 MNHEY and CDR2 SMNVEV (reference sequence). With 5 bases removed from V and 11 bases from J, the gap between germline ends came to 21 bases. The CDR3 DNA reads as TGTGCCAGCAGTGTAGGGACTGGAAAAGATAAGCAGTACTTC. Translated: CASSVGTGKDKQYF.

This rearrangement joins TRBV28 to TRBJ2-5; the match to TRBD1 covers 8 bases. Germline loops: CDR1 MDHEN, CDR2 SYDVKM. The CDR3 consists of 13 residues. V was pared by 2 bases and J by 7 bases, with 3 bases of the junction left unmatched. The CDR3 sequence: CASSLLGTGTQYF. The CDR3 DNA reads as TGTGCCAGCAGTTTACTGGGGACAGGGACCCAGTACTTC.

This clonotype turned up a few times. The gene calls are TRBV12-3 or TRBV12-4 and TRBJ2-1; no definite D call. The CDR3 runs 13 residues. The germline V and J ends were trimmed by 4 bases and 3 bases, with 7 bases remaining between them. The CDR3 DNA reads as TGTGCCAGCAGTTGGTGGGACTACAATGAGCAGTTCTTC. Residues: CASSWWDYNEQFF.

The chain couples TRBV5-1 to TRBJ2-7; a possible D gene is TRBD1 (5 bases). The CDR3 spans 18 residues. V was shortened by 1 base and J by 0 bases, with 20 bases between the two germline ends. The germline CDR1 and CDR2 sequences are SGHRS and YFSETQ. The CDR3 coding sequence is TGCGCCAGCAGCTTGAGAAGGGGCCATCGGACGGACTCCTACGAGCAGTACTTC. Translating gives CASSLRRGHRTDSYEQYF.

The chain uses TRBV28 and TRBJ1-2; D ambiguous. This CDR3 is 17 amino acids long. Germline values: CDR1 MDHEN, CDR2 SYDVKM. With 8 bases removed from V and 4 bases from J, the gap between germline ends came to 26 bases. The CDR3 DNA sequence: TGTGCCAGCTACCCGGGCCCCGGGTCCAACACGCTCTATGGCTACACCTTC. Its translation is CASYPGPGSNTLYGYTF.

This clonotype has a count of ten or more. The chain is built from TRBV5-1 and TRBJ2-7; D is ambiguous. Germline V gene lookup returns CDR1 SGHRS and CDR2 YFSETQ. V shed 0 bases and J shed 4 bases, with 8 bases lying between them. The CDR3 spans 13 residues. CDR3 protein: CASSLAGTYEQYF. The CDR3 nucleotides read TGCGCCAGCAGCTTGGCCGGAACATACGAGCAGTACTTC.

The V gene is TRBV5-6, the J gene TRBJ2-1; TRBD2 aligns across 7 bases. Looked up from germline, CDR1 is SGHDT and CDR2 is YYEEEE. Germline trimming cut 4 bases from V and 6 bases from J; bases unmatched to any gene: 10. This CDR3 is built from 15 residues. CDR3 in amino acids: CASSPTRDYFNEQFF. In DNA form, the CDR3 reads TGTGCCAGCAGCCCCACCCGGGACTACTTCAATGAGCAGTTCTTC.

Here the CDR3 DNA reads TGTGCCACCAGTGATAGCGGGGGCGGCAGACCTACGCAGTATTTT. Protein sequence: CATSDSGGGRPTQYF. The chain uses TRBV24-1 and TRBJ2-3; 8 bases are a match to TRBD2. Germline V CDR1 and CDR2: KGHDR, SFDVKD. Trimming took 3 bases from V and 8 from J; bases not matched to a gene: 9. The CDR3 contains 15 residues.